A single sample is the source of the 28 T cell receptor beta chains below, sequenced in a study of T cell changes during pregnancy in multiple sclerosis. The data were produced by immunoSEQ multiplex PCR, yet TCRdb's version contains in-frame clones alone and is incomplete. The sample records about 40,000 clones, more than 90% being singletons. The sequenced sample was CD8+ T cells from peripheral blood mononuclear cells, obtained in the first trimester of pregnancy. The receptor source for this set is a female donor with multiple sclerosis, enrolled in a pregnancy study.

For the CDR3, the DNA is TGTGCCAGCAGCCAAGAACGGGGGACAGTTATGATTACTGAAGCTTTCTTT. This sequence encodes CASSQERGTVMITEAFF. The rearrangement links TRBV4-2 to TRBJ1-1, with 7 bases identical to TRBD1. The trim removed 0 bases at V and 5 bases at J, leaving 12 bases unmatched. This CDR3 has 17 residues. The germline V gene encodes CDR1 LGHNA and CDR2 YNFKEQ.

This clone was seen only once. At one boundary the junction diverges from the germline segment, which might be a read error. The chain is built from TRBV4-2 and TRBJ1-5; D is uncertain. The CDR3 contains 11 residues. Germline V gene sequence: CDR1 LGHNA, CDR2 YNFKEQ. The CDR3 loop is CASSQGPRWVF. DNA of the CDR3: TGTGCCAGCAGCCAAGGCCCTAGATGGGTATTT.

V and J are TRBV11-2 and TRBJ2-1; 9 nucleotides align to TRBD2. V shed 0 bases, J shed 8 bases, and the junction held 8 bases outside the gene matches. From germline, CDR1 is SGHAT and CDR2 FQNNGV. CDR3 length equals 16 residues. The CDR3 sequence: CASSLDWRGGFDEQFF. The CDR3 coding sequence is TGTGCCAGCAGCTTAGACTGGCGGGGGGGCTTCGATGAGCAGTTCTTC.

J is TRBJ2-1 and V is TRBV13, with 7 bases aligning to TRBD1. Trimming removed 7 bases from V and 5 bases from J; junction bases left unmatched: 8. The CDR3 sequence is 14 residues long. Germline CDR1 and CDR2: PRHDT and FYEKMQ (reference sequence). Written as DNA, the CDR3 is TGTGCCAGCATGAGTCGGGACAGAAACAATGAGCAGTTCTTC. Translation gives CASMSRDRNNEQFF.

This sequence joins TRBV7-9 and TRBJ2-1; weak D call: TRBD2 (5 bases). Trimming pared 4 bases from V and 8 bases from J, leaving 18 bases between. The CDR3 runs 15 residues. The germline CDR1 and CDR2 sequences are SEHNR and FQNEAQ (reference sequence). Here the CDR3 DNA reads TGTGCCAGCAGCTCTACCGCAGGAGGCGCGGATGAGCAGTTCTTC. This translates into CASSSTAGGADEQFF.

The V and J genes are TRBV13 and TRBJ1-1, with D unclear. This CDR3 comprises 15 residues. The V and J ends lost 4 bases and 1 base respectively, with 13 bases between them. Looked up from germline, CDR1 is PRHDT and CDR2 is FYEKMQ (reference sequence). The CDR3 spells CASSSVTRGNTEAFF. DNA for the CDR3: TGTGCCAGCAGCTCAGTGACGCGGGGGAACACTGAAGCTTTCTTT.

V and J are TRBV2 and TRBJ2-7; TRBD1 might be the D (6 bases). CDR1 is SNHLY and CDR2 is FYNNEI in the germline V gene. The CDR3 loop spans 14 amino acids. CDR3 nucleotides: TGTGCTATCAAGCCCCGGACAGAGAGCTACGAGCAGTACTTC. Translated, it gives CAIKPRTESYEQYF.

The chain couples TRBV7-9 to TRBJ2-3; 10 bases are a match to TRBD2. CDR1 is SEHNR and CDR2 is FQNEAQ in the germline V gene (reference sequence). V lost 5 bases and J lost 4; bases outside the gene matches: 6. This CDR3 is built from 15 residues. The CDR3 nucleotides are TGTGCCAGCAGCCTCGCCGGGACTAGCGCAGATACGCAGTATTTT. It encodes CASSLAGTSADTQYF. The complete variable domain, with remaining parts taken from reference TRBV7-9 and TRBJ2-3, reads DTGVSQNPRHKITKRGQNVTFRCDPISEHNRLYWYRQTLGQGPEFLTYFQNEAQLEKSRLLSDRFSAERPKGSFSTLEIQRTEQGDSAMYLCASSLAGTSADTQYFGPGTRLTVL.

V usage is TRBV27 and J usage is TRBJ2-3, with 8 bases matching TRBD2. The CDR3 covers 15 residues. Germline V CDR1 and CDR2: MNHEY, SMNVEV (reference sequence). V shed 1 base, J shed 4 bases, and the junction held 4 bases outside the gene matches. The CDR3: CASSLFLAGPDTQYF. The CDR3 DNA follows: TGTGCCAGCAGTTTATTTCTAGCGGGCCCAGATACGCAGTATTTT.

The V gene is TRBV19, the J gene TRBJ2-7; perhaps TRBD1 as D (6 bases). The CDR3 contains 17 residues. Germline CDR1 is LNHDA and CDR2 is SQIVND (reference sequence). Trimming took off 5 bases at V and 3 bases at J, with 23 bases between the two ends. In DNA form, the CDR3 reads TGTGCCAGTAGTCCTTCAGAACCGGGACACGGACTCTACGAGCAGTACTTC. Amino acid sequence: CASSPSEPGHGLYEQYF.

This clone was observed once. This rearrangement joins TRBV5-8 to TRBJ1-3, with D possibly being TRBD1 (6 bases). V was pared by 0 bases and J by 0 bases, with 10 bases between. The V gene's germline CDR1 is SGHTS and CDR2 YDEGEE. This CDR3 is built from 16 residues. The CDR3 spells CASSLDRANSGNTIYF. The CDR3 DNA reads TGTGCCAGCAGCTTGGACAGGGCGAACTCTGGAAACACCATATATTTT.

This clone was seen once. This CDR3 is CAISETPAGLQETQYF. The CDR3 DNA sequence: TGTGCCATCAGTGAAACCCCGGCAGGGCTCCAAGAGACCCAGTACTTC. V usage is TRBV10-3 and J usage is TRBJ2-5; TRBD1 is a possible D gene (5 bases). This CDR3 comprises 16 residues. In germline, CDR1 is ENHRY, CDR2 SYGVKD. The germline V and J ends were trimmed by 3 bases and 1 base, with 15 bases remaining between them.

V gene TRBV27 combines with J gene TRBJ1-5; tentative D call: TRBD1 (5 bases). V lost 11 bases to trimming and J lost 6 bases, with 8 bases between them. CDR1 is MNHEY, CDR2 SMNVEV, per germline (reference sequence). The CDR3 extends over 10 amino acids. The DNA of the CDR3 is TGTGCCGTGGGGGGTCAGCCCCAGCATTTT. The encoded protein is CAVGGQPQHF.

This clone was counted a single time. The chain joins TRBV11-3 to TRBJ2-3; perhaps TRBD2 as D (6 bases). Trimming removed 0 bases at V and 4 bases at J, with 14 bases between. CDR3 length: 16 amino acids. Germline V lookup: CDR1 SGHNT, CDR2 YENEEA. CDR3 DNA sequence: TGTGCCAGCAGCTTAGATGTGGGGGGATTATCAGATACGCAGTATTTT. This sequence encodes CASSLDVGGLSDTQYF.

This clone has only one observation. This chain links TRBV5-6 with TRBJ2-2, with 9 bases fitting TRBD2. The germline V gene encodes CDR1 SGHDT and CDR2 YYEEEE. V lost 2 bases and J lost 4; bases outside the gene matches: 6. The CDR3 extends over 16 amino acids. CDR3 in DNA: TGTGCCAGCAGCTTTCCAAGCGGGGGGCGCACCGGGGAGCTGTTTTTT. Translated, it gives CASSFPSGGRTGELFF.

The chain couples TRBV10-3 to TRBJ2-7, with D perhaps TRBD2 (7 bases). CDR1 ENHRY and CDR2 SYGVKD come from the germline V gene. The V and J ends lost 0 bases and 0 bases respectively, with 12 bases between them. The CDR3 runs 16 residues. The CDR3 region has the DNA TGTGCCATCAGTGAGTCGGGGGGGACACTCTCCTACGAGCAGTACTTC. Encoded protein: CAISESGGTLSYEQYF.

The rearrangement joins TRBV5-1 to TRBJ2-1; 16 bases agree with TRBD2. This CDR3 is 16 amino acids long. V was pared by 4 bases and J by 5 bases, with 3 bases of the junction left unmatched. Germline CDR1 SGHRS, CDR2 YFSETQ. The CDR3 DNA follows: TGCGCCAGCAGCATGGGACTAGCGGGGGGGCACAATGAGCAGTTCTTC. It codes for CASSMGLAGGHNEQFF.

This clone was picked up one time. The rearrangement uses TRBV19 and TRBJ1-3, with D unclear. Germline V CDR1 and CDR2: LNHDA, SQIVND (reference sequence). Between the trimmed V and J ends, which lost 10 bases and 0 bases, there was a span of 10 bases. CDR3 length: 13 amino acids. The CDR3 coding sequence is TGTGCCACGCAGTGGTACTCTGGAAACACCATATATTTT. Translation: CATQWYSGNTIYF. Variable domain in full (rest from reference TRBV19 and TRBJ1-3): DGGITQSPKYLFRKEGQNVTLSCEQNLNHDAMYWYRQDPGQGLRLIYYSQIVNDFQKGDIAEGYSVSREKKESFPLTVTSAQKNPTAFYLCATQWYSGNTIYFGEGSWLTVV.

The chain uses TRBV9 and TRBJ1-1; 7 bases align to TRBD1. There are 13 residues in the CDR3. Germline CDR1 reads SGDLS; CDR2 reads YYNGEE. V was pared by 4 bases and J by 4 bases, with 4 bases of the junction left unmatched. In DNA form, the CDR3 reads TGTGCCAGCAGCTCGACAGGGCGCACTGAAGCTTTCTTT. Its protein product is CASSSTGRTEAFF.

The chain couples TRBV11-2 to TRBJ1-3; no firm D call. CDR1 and CDR2 (germline): SGHAT, FQNNGV. This CDR3 comprises 14 residues. V lost 2 bases to trimming and J lost 0 bases, with 5 bases between them. CDR3 region: CASSLHSSGNTIYF. CDR3 nucleotide sequence: TGTGCCAGCAGCTTACACAGCTCTGGAAACACCATATATTTT.

V gene TRBV9 combines with J gene TRBJ2-3; 13 bases map to TRBD2. The germline V gene has CDR1 SGDLS and CDR2 YYNGEE. The junction had 3 bases not matched to a gene; V was cut back by 3 bases and J by 2 bases. This CDR3 is 16 amino acids long. CDR3 nucleotide sequence: TGTGCCAGCAGCGGGGGGACTAGCGGGGACACAGATACGCAGTATTTT. This sequence encodes CASSGGTSGDTDTQYF.

The chain couples TRBV27 to TRBJ2-5; 8 bases map to TRBD2. The CDR3 has 15 amino acids. V lost 8 bases to trimming and J lost 1 base; unmatched junction nucleotides: 9. CDR1 and CDR2 (germline): MNHEY, SMNVEV (reference sequence). CDR3 sequence reads: CASGEAGAPQETQYF. DNA of the CDR3: TGTGCCAGCGGAGAAGCGGGGGCCCCCCAAGAGACCCAGTACTTC.

This clone was picked up one time. The chain links TRBV9 to TRBJ2-2; 8 bases match TRBD2. The CDR3 runs 13 residues. Germline CDR1 SGDLS, CDR2 YYNGEE. J was trimmed by 6 bases and V by 6 bases; bases with no gene match: 4. CDR3: CASNDGGAGELFF. CDR3 DNA: TGTGCCAGCAATGACGGGGGGGCCGGGGAGCTGTTTTTT.

This sequence joins TRBV7-3 and TRBJ2-1; 8 bases agree with TRBD2. Germline CDR1 reads SGHTA; CDR2 reads FQGTGA. The length of the CDR3 is 15 residues. Trimming removed 5 bases from V and 3 bases from J; junction bases left unmatched: 6. As DNA, the CDR3 is TGTGCCAGCAGCCCCGTCGGGACTAGCTACAATGAGCAGTTCTTC. Encoded protein: CASSPVGTSYNEQFF.

This clone has only one observation. The junction departs from germline at one end; a sequencing error may be responsible. The J gene is TRBJ1-1, the V gene TRBV7-7, with TRBD1 matching 9 bases. This CDR3 is built from 16 residues. Germline V gene data show CDR1 as SSHAT and CDR2 as FNYEAQ (reference sequence). The CDR3 sequence is CASRQNPGQGNTEAFF. The DNA of the CDR3 is TGTGCTAGCAGACAAAACCCGGGACAGGGGAACACTGAAGCTTTCTTT.

The chain recombines TRBV2 with TRBJ1-5; no definite D call. Trimming took off 6 bases at V and 9 bases at J, with 9 bases between the two ends. The germline gives CDR1 SNHLY, CDR2 FYNNEI. The CDR3 is 11 residues long. The CDR3 sequence: CASRVRGPQHF. As DNA, the CDR3 is TGTGCCAGCAGGGTCCGGGGGCCCCAGCATTTT. The variable domain in full, with the rest retrieved from reference TRBV2 and TRBJ1-5, is EPEVTQTPSHQVTQMGQEVILRCVPISNHLYFYWYRQILGQKVEFLVSFYNNEISEKSEIFDDQFSVERPDGSNFTLKIRSTKLEDSAMYFCASRVRGPQHFGDGTRLSIL.

The chain combines TRBV7-6 with TRBJ2-5; TRBD2 aligns across 8 bases. V lost 5 bases to trimming and J lost 0 bases; unmatched junction nucleotides: 8. CDR3 length: 16 residues. Germline assignment: CDR1 SGHVS and CDR2 FNYEAQ. The CDR3 region is CASSTSSGLNQETQYF. The CDR3 nucleotides are TGTGCCAGCAGCACCTCTAGCGGGCTTAACCAAGAGACCCAGTACTTC.

The chain combines TRBV7-9 with TRBJ2-7; a weak D match, TRBD2 (6 bases). Per the germline V gene, CDR1 is SEHNR and CDR2 is FQNEAQ (reference sequence). The CDR3 has 14 amino acids. V was cut by 3 bases and J by 0 bases, with 9 bases left in between. The CDR3 nucleotides read TGTGCCAGCAGCTTTGCGGGGAGCTCCTACGAGCAGTACTTC. Its protein is CASSFAGSSYEQYF.